This T cell receptor beta chain came from a study of blood T cell repertoires in COVID-19. Turning to the study itself: T cells, B-cell-depleted T cells, or PBMCs supplied cDNA or gDNA.

In the original processing: Estimated nucleated cell counts came from reference gene primer amplification. The method was immunoSEQ multiplex PCR; TCRdb's version includes in-frame clones alone and lacks a portion of them. The D gene and trimming were derived from the DNA, and the V and J assignments and clone size from that table. The sample lists 360,000 or so clones, roughly 91% occurring once. Germline V gene sequence: CDR1 LGHDT, CDR2 YNNKEL (reference sequence). CDR3 length equals 15 residues. V lost 4 bases, J lost 8 bases, and 6 bases stayed unmatched. Everyone who took part was roughly 18 to 90 years old, and they came from about two dozen US areas.

The material sequenced was PBMCs or T cells enriched from blood (not recorded which). This chain links TRBV3-1 (or the pseudogene TRBV3-2) with TRBJ2-1, with 12 positions matching TRBD2. The receptor was isolated from a woman in her twenties or thirties who had recovered from COVID-19. Here the CDR3 DNA reads TGTGCCAGCAGCCTTACTAGCGGGAGGTTTTATGAGCAGTTCTTC. Translated: CASSLTSGRFYEQFF.